This T cell receptor beta chain was recorded in a study of blood T cell repertoires in COVID-19. Measured with immunoSEQ multiplex PCR; TCRdb has only the in-frame clones, and not every one. The sample yields 250,000 to 300,000 clones, roughly 86% seen once. The CDR3 runs 17 residues. Germline loops: CDR1 LNHNV, CDR2 YYDKDF (reference sequence). The V and J ends lost 0 bases and 6 bases, in that order; junction bases with no gene match: 7. The origin of this receptor is a man aged 18 to 30 with active or convalescent COVID-19. Sequencing used peripheral blood. The chain joins TRBV15 to TRBJ2-2; 10 bases are shared with TRBD2. Written as DNA, the CDR3 is TGTGCCACCAGCAGAGATACGCTAGCGGGGGCTCCCGGGGAGCTGTTTTTT. Translated, it gives CATSRDTLAGAPGELFF.